This record looks at one T cell receptor beta chain sequence and its context. The antigen remains undetermined. TCRdb reprocessed the 5' RACE reads via MiXCR and lists one record per CDR3 protein. The table records approximately 550,000 distinct CDR3 sequences, about an eighth of them present only once. This entry belongs to a study of CD8 T cells in ankylosing spondylitis. Study-wide results and caveats: A motif of roughly 8 highly homologous TCR beta variants was seen as apparently characteristic of ankylosing spondylitis blood. Some motif variants had been reported before (in reactive arthritis synovial fluid and blood).

Trimming took off 4 bases at V and 4 bases at J, with 10 bases between the two ends. The CDR3 sequence is 14 residues long. CDR1 and CDR2 from the germline V gene are SNHLY and FYNNEI. This TCR was recovered from a male donor with ankylosing spondylitis. The chain joins TRBV2 to TRBJ1-4, with D unresolved. Sequenced material: blood, either unsorted or a sorted T cell fraction (not recorded which). For the CDR3, the DNA is TGTGCCAGCAGTGTATCAGGACTTAATGAAAAACTGTTTTTT. It translates to CASSVSGLNEKLFF.